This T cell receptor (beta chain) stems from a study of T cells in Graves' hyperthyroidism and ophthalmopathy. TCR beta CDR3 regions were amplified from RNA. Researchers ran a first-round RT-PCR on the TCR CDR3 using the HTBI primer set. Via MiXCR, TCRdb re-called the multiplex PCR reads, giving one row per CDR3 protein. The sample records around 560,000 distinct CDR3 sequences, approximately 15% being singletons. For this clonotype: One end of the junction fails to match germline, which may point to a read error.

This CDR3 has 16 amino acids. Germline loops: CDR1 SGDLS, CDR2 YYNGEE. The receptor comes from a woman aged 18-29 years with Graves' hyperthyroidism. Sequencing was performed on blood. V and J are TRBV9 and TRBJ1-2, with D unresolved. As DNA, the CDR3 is TGTGCCAGCAGCGTAGTAAGTGAGACCTCTAACTATGTCTACACCTTC. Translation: CASSVVSETSNYVYTF.